This TCR beta chain derives from a study of radiation and T cells in renal cell carcinoma. Study-wide background: Nephrectomy followed 15 Gy stereotactic body radiation by 4 weeks.

Profiling relied on immunoSEQ multiplex PCR, and the TCRdb table lists in-frame clones only, not all of them. The sample consists of roughly 130,000 clones, 80% to 90% of them appearing once. Time point in this sample: blood 2 weeks post-SBRT. As to treatment: 15 Gy SBRT to primary tumor, nephrectomy 4 weeks later. The source is a woman aged 55-69 years with renal cell carcinoma. The specimen was blood, collected from a patient whose treatment included radiotherapy and nephrectomy.

The CDR3 region is CASSLVAGGNQPQHF. CDR3 DNA: TGTGCCAGCAGTTTGGTGGCAGGGGGCAATCAGCCCCAGCATTTT. The chain has TRBV27 and TRBJ1-5; D possibly corresponds to TRBD1 (6 bases). This CDR3 contains 15 residues. The V gene's germline CDR1 is MNHEY and CDR2 SMNVEV (reference sequence). Trimming left V 3 bases short and J 2 bases short, with 11 bases between.